This T cell receptor (beta chain) was captured by sequencing in a study of OX40 agonist ivuxolimab in advanced cancers. Study background: Every 2 weeks, patients got intravenous ivuxolimab at one of six dose levels (0.01-10 mg/kg). There were three patients with partial responses, one having hepatocellular carcinoma and two cutaneous melanoma. Study outcomes and limitations: Partial responders at 0.1-3.0 mg/kg had among the lowest clonal expansion.

Measured with immunoSEQ multiplex PCR; TCRdb has only the in-frame clones, and not every one. The repertoire consists of approximately 100,000 clones, with over 75% occurring once and the leading ten covering 0.25% to 0.35%. Concerning this clone: Its antigen is unidentified.

The V end was cut by 8 bases, the J end by 7 bases, with 12 bases between. The CDR3 sequence is 12 residues long. Germline V CDR1 and CDR2: MGHDK, SYGVNS. Blood draws occurred at baseline, cycle 4 day 1, and cycle 7 day 1. V is TRBV25-1 and J is TRBJ2-1; TRBD2 might be the D (6 bases). The receptor comes from an adult with an advanced solid tumor such as melanoma, head and neck, liver or kidney cancer. The source material was CD4+ or CD8+ T cells sorted from blood, sampled in a trial of the OX40 agonist ivuxolimab. The CDR3 DNA sequence: TGTGCCAGCTACCTTAGCGGAAATGAGCAGTTCTTC. It yields the protein CASYLSGNEQFF.